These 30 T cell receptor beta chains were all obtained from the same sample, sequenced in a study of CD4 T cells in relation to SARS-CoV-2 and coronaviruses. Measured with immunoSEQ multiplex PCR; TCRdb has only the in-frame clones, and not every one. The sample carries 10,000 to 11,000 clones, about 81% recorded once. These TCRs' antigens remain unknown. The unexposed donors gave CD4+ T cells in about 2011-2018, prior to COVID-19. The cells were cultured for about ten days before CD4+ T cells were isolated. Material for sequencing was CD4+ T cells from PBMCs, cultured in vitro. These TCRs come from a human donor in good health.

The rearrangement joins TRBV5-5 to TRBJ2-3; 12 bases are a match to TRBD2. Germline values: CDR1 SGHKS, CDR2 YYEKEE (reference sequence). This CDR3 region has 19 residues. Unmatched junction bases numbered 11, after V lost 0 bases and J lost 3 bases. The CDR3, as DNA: TGTGCCAGCAGCTTGGCTCTAGCGGGGGGGCGCGGTTGGACAGATACGCAGTATTTT. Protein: CASSLALAGGRGWTDTQYF.

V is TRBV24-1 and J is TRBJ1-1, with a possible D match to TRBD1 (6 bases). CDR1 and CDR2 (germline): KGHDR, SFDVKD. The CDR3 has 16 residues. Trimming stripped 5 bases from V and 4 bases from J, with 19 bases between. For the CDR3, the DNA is TGTGCCACCAGTGGGCCCCCCACAGGGCAGGGCACTGAAGCTTTCTTT. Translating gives CATSGPPTGQGTEAFF.

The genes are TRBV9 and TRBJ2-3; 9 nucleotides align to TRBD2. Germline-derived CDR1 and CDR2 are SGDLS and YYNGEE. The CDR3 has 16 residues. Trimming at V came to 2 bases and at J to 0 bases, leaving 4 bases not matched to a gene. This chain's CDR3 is CASSVGTSYSTDTQYF. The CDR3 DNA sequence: TGTGCCAGCAGCGTCGGGACTAGCTATAGCACAGATACGCAGTATTTT. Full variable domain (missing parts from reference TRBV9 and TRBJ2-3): DSGVTQTPKHLITATGQRVTLRCSPRSGDLSVYWYQQSLDQGLQFLIQYYNGEERAKGNILERFSAQQFPDLHSELNLSSLELGDSALYFCASSVGTSYSTDTQYFGPGTRLTVL.

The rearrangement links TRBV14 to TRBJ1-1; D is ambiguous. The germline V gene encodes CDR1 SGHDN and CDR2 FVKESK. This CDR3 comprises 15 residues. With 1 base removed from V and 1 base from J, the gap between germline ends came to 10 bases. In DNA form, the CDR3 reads TGTGCCAGCAGCCAAGTTTTGTGGCCGAACACTGAAGCTTTCTTT. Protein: CASSQVLWPNTEAFF.

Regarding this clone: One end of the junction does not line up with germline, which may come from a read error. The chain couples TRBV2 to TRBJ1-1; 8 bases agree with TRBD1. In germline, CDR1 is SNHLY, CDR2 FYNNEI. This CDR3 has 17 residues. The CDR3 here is CASSEPWDRRMNAEAFF. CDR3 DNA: TGTGCCAGCAGTGAACCGTGGGACAGGCGGATGAACGCTGAAGCTTTCTTT.

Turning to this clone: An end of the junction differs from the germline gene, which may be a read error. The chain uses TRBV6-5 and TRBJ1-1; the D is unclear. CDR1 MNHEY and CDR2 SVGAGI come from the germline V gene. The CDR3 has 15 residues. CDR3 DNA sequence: TGTGCCAGCAGTTACTCGGCTCGTGTGAACCCTGAAGCTTTCTTT. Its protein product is CASSYSARVNPEAFF.

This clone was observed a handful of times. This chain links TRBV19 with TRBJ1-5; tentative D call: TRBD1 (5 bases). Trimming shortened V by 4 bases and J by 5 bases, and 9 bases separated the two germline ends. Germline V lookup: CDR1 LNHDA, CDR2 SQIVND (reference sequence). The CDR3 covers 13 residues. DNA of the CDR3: TGTGCCAGTAGTACCGACAGATATCAGCCCCAGCATTTT. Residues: CASSTDRYQPQHF.

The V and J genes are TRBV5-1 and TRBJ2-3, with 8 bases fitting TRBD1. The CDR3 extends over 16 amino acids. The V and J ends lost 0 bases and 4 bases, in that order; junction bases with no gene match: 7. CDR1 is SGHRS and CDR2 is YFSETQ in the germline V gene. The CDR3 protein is CASSLEATGEADTQYF. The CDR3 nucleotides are TGCGCCAGCAGCTTGGAAGCGACAGGGGAGGCAGATACGCAGTATTTT.

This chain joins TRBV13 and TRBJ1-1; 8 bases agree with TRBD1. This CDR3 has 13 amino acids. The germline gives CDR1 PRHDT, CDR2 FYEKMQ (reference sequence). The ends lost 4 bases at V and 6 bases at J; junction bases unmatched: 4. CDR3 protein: CASSSTGGAEAFF. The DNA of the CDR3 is TGTGCCAGCAGCTCTACAGGGGGGGCTGAAGCTTTCTTT.

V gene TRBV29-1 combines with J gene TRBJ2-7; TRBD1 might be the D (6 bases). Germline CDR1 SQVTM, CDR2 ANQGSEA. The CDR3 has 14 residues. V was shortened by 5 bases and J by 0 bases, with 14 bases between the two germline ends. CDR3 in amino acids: CSVIGDISSYEQYF. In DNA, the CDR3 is TGCAGCGTTATCGGGGACATAAGCTCCTACGAGCAGTACTTC.

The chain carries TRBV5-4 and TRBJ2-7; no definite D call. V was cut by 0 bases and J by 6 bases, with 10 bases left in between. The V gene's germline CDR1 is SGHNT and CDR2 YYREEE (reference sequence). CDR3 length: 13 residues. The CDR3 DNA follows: TGTGCCAGCAGCTTGGAGGTTTGGTCCGAGCAGTACTTC. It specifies CASSLEVWSEQYF.

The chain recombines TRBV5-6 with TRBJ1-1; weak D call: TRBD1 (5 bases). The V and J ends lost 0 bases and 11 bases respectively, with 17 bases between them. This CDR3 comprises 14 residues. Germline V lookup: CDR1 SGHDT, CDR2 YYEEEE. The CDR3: CASSLGTGKLSAFF. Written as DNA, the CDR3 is TGTGCCAGCAGCTTGGGCACAGGCAAACTGAGCGCTTTCTTT. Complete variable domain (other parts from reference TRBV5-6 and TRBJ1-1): DAGVTQSPTHLIKTRGQQVTLRCSPKSGHDTVSWYQQALGQGPQFIFQYYEEEERQRGNFPDRFSGHQFPNYSSELNVNALLLGDSALYLCASSLGTGKLSAFFGQGTRLTVV.

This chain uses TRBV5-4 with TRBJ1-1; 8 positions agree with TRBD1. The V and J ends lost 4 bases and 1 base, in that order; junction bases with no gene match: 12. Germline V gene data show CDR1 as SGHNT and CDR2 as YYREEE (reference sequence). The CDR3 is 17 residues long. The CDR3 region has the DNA TGTGCCAGCAGCGCGGCTTACGTCAGGGGGCCGAACACTGAAGCTTTCTTT. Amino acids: CASSAAYVRGPNTEAFF.

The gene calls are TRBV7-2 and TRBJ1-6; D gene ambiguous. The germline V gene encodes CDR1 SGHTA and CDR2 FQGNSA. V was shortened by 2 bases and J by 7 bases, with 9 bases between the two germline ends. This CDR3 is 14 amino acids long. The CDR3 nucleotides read TGTGCCAGCAGCTTAAGGAGAGGGAATTCACCCCTCCACTTT. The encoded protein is CASSLRRGNSPLHF.

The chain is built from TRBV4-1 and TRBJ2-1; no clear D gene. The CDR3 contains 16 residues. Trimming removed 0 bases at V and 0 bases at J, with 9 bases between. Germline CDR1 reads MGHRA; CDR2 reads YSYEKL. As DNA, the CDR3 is TGCGCCAGCAGCCAAGATGAGTGGGGCTCCTACAATGAGCAGTTCTTC. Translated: CASSQDEWGSYNEQFF.

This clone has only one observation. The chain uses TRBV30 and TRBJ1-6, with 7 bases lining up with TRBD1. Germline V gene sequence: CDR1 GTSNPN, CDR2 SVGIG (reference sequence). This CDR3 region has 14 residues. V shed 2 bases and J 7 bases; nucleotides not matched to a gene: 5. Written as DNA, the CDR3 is TGTGCCTGGAGTACAGGGGACCCAAATTCACCCCTCCACTTT. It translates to CAWSTGDPNSPLHF.

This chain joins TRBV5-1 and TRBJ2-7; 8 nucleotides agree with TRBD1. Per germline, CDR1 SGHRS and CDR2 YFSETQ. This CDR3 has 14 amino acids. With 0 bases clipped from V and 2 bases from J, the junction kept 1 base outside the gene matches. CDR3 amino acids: CASSLGQGPYEQYF. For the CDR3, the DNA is TGCGCCAGCAGCTTGGGACAGGGGCCCTACGAGCAGTACTTC.

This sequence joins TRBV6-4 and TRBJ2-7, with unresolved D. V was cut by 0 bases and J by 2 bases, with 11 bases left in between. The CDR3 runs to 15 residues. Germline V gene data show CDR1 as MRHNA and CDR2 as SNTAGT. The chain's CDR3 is CASSDSRTEPYEQYF. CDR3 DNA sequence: TGTGCCAGCAGTGACTCTAGGACGGAACCCTACGAGCAGTACTTC.

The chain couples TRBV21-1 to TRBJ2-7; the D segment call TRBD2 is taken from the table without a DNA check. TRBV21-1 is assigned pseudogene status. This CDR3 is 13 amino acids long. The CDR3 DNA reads TGTGCCAGCAGCCCCGGGAGACCGAACGAGCAGTACTTC. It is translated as CASSPGRPNEQYF.

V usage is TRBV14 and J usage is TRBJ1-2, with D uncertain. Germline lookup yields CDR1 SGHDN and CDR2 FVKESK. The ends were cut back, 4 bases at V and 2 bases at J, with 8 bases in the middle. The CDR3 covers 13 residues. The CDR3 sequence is CASSPGPNYGYTF. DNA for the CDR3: TGTGCCAGCAGCCCCGGGCCAAACTATGGCTACACCTTC.

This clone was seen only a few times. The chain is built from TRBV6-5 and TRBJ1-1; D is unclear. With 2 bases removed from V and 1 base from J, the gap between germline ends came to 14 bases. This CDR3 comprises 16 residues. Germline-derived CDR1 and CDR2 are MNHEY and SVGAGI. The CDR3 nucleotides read TGTGCCAGCAGTTACGCTAGGATGTGGCAGAACACTGAAGCTTTCTTT. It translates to CASSYARMWQNTEAFF.

This chain's CDR3 is CASSRSSSGSGGSSYNEQFF. The CDR3 DNA follows: TGTGCCAGCAGCCGGTCTTCGTCCGGTAGCGGGGGGAGCTCCTACAATGAGCAGTTCTTC. This chain connects TRBV13 to TRBJ2-1; 10 bases align to TRBD2. The CDR3 covers 20 residues. The germline gives CDR1 PRHDT, CDR2 FYEKMQ (reference sequence). J lost 0 bases, V lost 5 bases, and 16 bases had no gene match. Full variable domain (rest looked up from reference TRBV13 and TRBJ2-1): AAGVIQSPRHLIKEKRETATLKCYPIPRHDTVYWYQQGPGQDPQFLISFYEKMQSDKGSIPDRFSAQQFSDYHSELNMSSLELGDSALYFCASSRSSSGSGGSSYNEQFFGPGTRLTVL.

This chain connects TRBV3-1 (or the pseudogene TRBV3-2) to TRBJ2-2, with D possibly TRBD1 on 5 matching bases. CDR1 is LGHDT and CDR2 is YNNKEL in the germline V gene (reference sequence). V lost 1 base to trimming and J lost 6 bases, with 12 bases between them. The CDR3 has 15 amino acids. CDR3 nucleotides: TGTGCCAGCAGCCAAGCTGGCAGGGTGTCCGGGGAGCTGTTTTTT. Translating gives CASSQAGRVSGELFF.

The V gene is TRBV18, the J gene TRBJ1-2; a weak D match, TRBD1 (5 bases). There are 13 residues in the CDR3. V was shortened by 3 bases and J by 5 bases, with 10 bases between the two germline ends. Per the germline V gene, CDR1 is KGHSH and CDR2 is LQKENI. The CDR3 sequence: CASSPGTEYGYTF. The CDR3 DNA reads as TGTGCCAGCTCACCCGGGACGGAGTATGGCTACACCTTC.

DNA of the CDR3: TGCGCCAGCAGCTTGTACGGGTCCGCCTACAATGAGCAGTTCTTC. Translating it yields CASSLYGSAYNEQFF. This sequence joins TRBV5-1 and TRBJ2-1; D uncertain. Germline CDR1 is SGHRS and CDR2 is YFSETQ. The V and J ends lost 1 base and 2 bases respectively, with 10 bases between them. The CDR3 is made up of 15 amino acids. The full variable domain, rest sourced from reference TRBV5-1 and TRBJ2-1, is KAGVTQTPRYLIKTRGQQVTLSCSPISGHRSVSWYQQTPGQGLQFLFEYFSETQRNKGNFPGRFSGRQFSNSRSEMNVSTLELGDSALYLCASSLYGSAYNEQFFGPGTRLTVL.

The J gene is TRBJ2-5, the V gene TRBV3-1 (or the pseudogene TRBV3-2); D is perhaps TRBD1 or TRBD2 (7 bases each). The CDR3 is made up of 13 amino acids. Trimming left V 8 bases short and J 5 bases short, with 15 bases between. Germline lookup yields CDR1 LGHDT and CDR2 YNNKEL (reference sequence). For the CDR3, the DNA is TGTGCCAGCGTCAGGGGGGGTGAGGAGACCCAGTACTTC. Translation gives CASVRGGEETQYF.

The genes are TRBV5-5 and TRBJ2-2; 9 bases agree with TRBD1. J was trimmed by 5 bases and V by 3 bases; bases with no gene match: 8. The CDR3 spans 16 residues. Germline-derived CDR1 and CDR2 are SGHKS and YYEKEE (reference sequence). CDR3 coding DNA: TGTGCCAGCAGCTCAAGACAGGGGGAGGGTACCGGGGAGCTGTTTTTT. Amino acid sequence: CASSSRQGEGTGELFF.

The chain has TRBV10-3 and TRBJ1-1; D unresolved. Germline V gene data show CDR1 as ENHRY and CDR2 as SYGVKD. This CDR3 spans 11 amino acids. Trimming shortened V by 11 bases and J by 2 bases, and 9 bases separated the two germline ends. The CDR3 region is CAVQENTEAFF. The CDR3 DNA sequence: TGTGCCGTTCAGGAAAACACTGAAGCTTTCTTT.

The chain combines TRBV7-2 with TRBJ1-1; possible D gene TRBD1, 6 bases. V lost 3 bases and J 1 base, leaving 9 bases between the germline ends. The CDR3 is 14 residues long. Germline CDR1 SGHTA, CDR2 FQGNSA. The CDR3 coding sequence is TGTGCCAGCAGCTTCTTGACAGGGAACACTGAAGCTTTCTTT. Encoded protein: CASSFLTGNTEAFF.

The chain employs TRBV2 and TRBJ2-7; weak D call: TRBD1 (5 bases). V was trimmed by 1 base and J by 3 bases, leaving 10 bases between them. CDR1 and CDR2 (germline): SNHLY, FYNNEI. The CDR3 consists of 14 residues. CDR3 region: CASSEGGLRYEQYF. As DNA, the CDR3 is TGTGCCAGCAGTGAAGGGGGCCTCCGCTACGAGCAGTACTTC.